These 9 T cell receptor beta chains were sequenced from one sample in a study of CD8+ T cells in alopecia areata. Treatment: oral pan-JAK inhibitor, 5-10 mg twice daily. Following extraction, RNA underwent reverse transcription to cDNA, which served as the sequencing template. Profiling relied on immunoSEQ multiplex PCR, and the TCRdb table lists in-frame clones only, not all of them. The table has approximately 180,000 clones, less than 65% seen once. The material sequenced was CD4+ T cells sorted from blood, taken at week 24, from a patient treated with tofacitinib. Receptor source: a human donor with alopecia areata.

The chain combines TRBV30 with TRBJ1-1; D ambiguous. The CDR3 runs 14 residues. V lost 0 bases and J lost 1, with 9 bases in between. Germline assignment: CDR1 GTSNPN and CDR2 SVGIG (reference sequence). The DNA of the CDR3 is TGTGCCTGGAGTGTCCGCGGAGAGAACACTGAAGCTTTCTTT. Translation gives CAWSVRGENTEAFF.

This clone was counted between two and nine times. The genes are TRBV30 and TRBJ2-2; D perhaps matches TRBD2 (5 bases). V was trimmed by 8 bases and J by 1 base, leaving 11 bases between them. The CDR3 runs to 13 residues. CDR1 GTSNPN and CDR2 SVGIG come from the germline V gene (reference sequence). The CDR3: CAREGQNTGELFF. DNA of the CDR3: TGTGCCCGGGAAGGTCAGAACACCGGGGAGCTGTTTTTT. The full variable domain, completed using reference TRBV30 and TRBJ2-2, is SQTIHQWPATLVQPVGSPLSLECTVEGTSNPNLYWYRQAAGRGLQLLFYSVGIGQISSEVPQNLSASRPQDRQFILSSKKLLLSDSGFYLCAREGQNTGELFFGEGSRLTVL.

The CDR3 DNA sequence: TGTGCCAGCAGCTTACCTCCGGGAGTTATTCAGTACTTC. Protein product: CASSLPPGVIQYF. This chain connects TRBV11-2 to TRBJ2-4; D is perhaps TRBD2 (6 bases). From germline, CDR1 is SGHAT and CDR2 FQNNGV. The CDR3 totals 13 residues. The V end was cut by 2 bases, the J end by 10 bases, with 12 bases between.

The chain has TRBV30 and TRBJ1-2; D unresolved. Deletions cut 3 bases from V and 8 bases from J, with 16 bases between. This CDR3 is 13 amino acids long. Germline V lookup: CDR1 GTSNPN, CDR2 SVGIG (reference sequence). The CDR3 loop is CAWSKTREGGYTF. In DNA, the CDR3 is TGTGCCTGGAGCAAAACCCGAGAAGGCGGCTACACCTTC.

The chain is built from TRBV7-2 and TRBJ1-6; D ambiguous. CDR1 and CDR2 from the germline V gene are SGHTA and FQGNSA. Trimming stripped 3 bases from V and 0 bases from J, with 6 bases between. There are 15 residues in the CDR3. In DNA form, the CDR3 reads TGTGCCAGCAGCTTGGGGAGCTCCTATAATTCACCCCTCCACTTT. This sequence encodes CASSLGSSYNSPLHF.

This chain uses TRBV30 with TRBJ2-7, with TRBD2 matching 14 bases. Trimming removed 1 base from V and 3 bases from J; junction bases left unmatched: 2. CDR3 length: 15 residues. Per the germline V gene, CDR1 is GTSNPN and CDR2 is SVGIG (reference sequence). Written as DNA, the CDR3 is TGTGCCTGGAGTGCAGGACTAGCGGGGGGCTACGAGCAGTACTTC. The encoded protein is CAWSAGLAGGYEQYF. The complete variable domain, with remaining parts taken from reference TRBV30 and TRBJ2-7, reads SQTIHQWPATLVQPVGSPLSLECTVEGTSNPNLYWYRQAAGRGLQLLFYSVGIGQISSEVPQNLSASRPQDRQFILSSKKLLLSDSGFYLCAWSAGLAGGYEQYFGPGTRLTVT.

This rearrangement joins TRBV5-6 to TRBJ1-4, with D unresolved. The length of the CDR3 is 13 residues. Germline V lookup: CDR1 SGHDT, CDR2 YYEEEE. Trimming took 4 bases from V and 14 from J, leaving 18 bases between them. CDR3 amino acids: CASSQGGPERLFF. The CDR3 DNA follows: TGTGCCAGCAGCCAAGGCGGGCCCGAACGCCTGTTTTTT. Full variable domain (missing parts from reference TRBV5-6 and TRBJ1-4): DAGVTQSPTHLIKTRGQQVTLRCSPKSGHDTVSWYQQALGQGPQFIFQYYEEEERQRGNFPDRFSGHQFPNYSSELNVNALLLGDSALYLCASSQGGPERLFFGSGTQLSVL.

The chain recombines TRBV6-5 with TRBJ2-2; 8 nucleotides align to TRBD2. The CDR3 spans 15 residues. Per the germline V gene, CDR1 is MNHEY and CDR2 is SVGAGI. Trimming removed 10 bases from V and 0 bases from J; junction bases left unmatched: 7. For the CDR3, the DNA is TGTGCCATAGCGCCGGGACTAGCGAACACCGGGGAGCTGTTTTTT. This translates into CAIAPGLANTGELFF.

This clone has more than one count but fewer than ten. The J gene is TRBJ2-2, the V gene TRBV29-1; D remains unclear. Germline assignment: CDR1 SQVTM and CDR2 ANQGSEA. The CDR3 is made up of 15 amino acids. Trimming took off 5 bases at V and 1 base at J, with 14 bases between the two ends. CDR3 in amino acids: CSVLGDKENTGELFF. The CDR3 bases are TGCAGCGTTCTTGGAGACAAAGAGAACACCGGGGAGCTGTTTTTT.